This record covers a single T cell receptor (beta chain). Its antigen is as yet unknown. RNA extraction was followed by reverse transcription into cDNA, which acted as the sequencing template. The protocol was immunoSEQ multiplex PCR, while the TCRdb copy is restricted to in-frame clones and leaves out a portion. The sample holds approximately 140,000 clones, around 87% seen once. The data are from a study of CD8+ T cells in alopecia areata. Study background: People stayed on tofacitinib for 6 to 18 months, then stopped the drug for 6 months. General study findings and limits: For lesional scalp, especially alopecia totalis/universalis, clonality was higher than in normal scalp. Patients shared TCRs less clearly than mice did, possibly for HLA-related reasons.

The trim removed 4 bases at V and 4 bases at J, leaving 6 bases unmatched. The CDR3 has 15 amino acids. The germline CDR1 and CDR2 sequences are SGHVS and FNYEAQ. Alopecia areata patients provided lesional scalp punch biopsies and peripheral blood, both collected for the study. The source material was CD8+ T cells sorted from blood, sampled at week 0. The origin of this receptor is a human donor with alopecia areata. The V call is TRBV7-6, the J call TRBJ2-7; 11 bases map to TRBD1. The CDR3 sequence: CASSWDRGIVYEQYF. The DNA of the CDR3 is TGTGCCAGCAGCTGGGACAGGGGGATAGTGTACGAGCAGTACTTC.